This T cell receptor (beta chain) was recorded in a study of cytomegalovirus exposure and HLA in healthy donors. Study-level results: Among TCR beta chains, those listed as cytomegalovirus-associated numbered under 200. A highly shared variant cluster was judged a likely technical artifact.

As regards this clone: Its antigen remains unidentified.

In the PCR, 60 Vbeta and 13 Jbeta primers were used. Generated by immunoSEQ multiplex PCR, the TCRdb table keeps only in-frame clones and is missing some. The sample lists about 130,000 clones, about 85% occurring once. The CDR3 has 13 residues. V shed 3 bases and J 7 bases; nucleotides not matched to a gene: 6. The germline V gene encodes CDR1 SGDLS and CDR2 YYNGEE. The receptor comes from a man aged 18 to 29 in good health and CMV-seropositive. Material for sequencing was PBMCs. This chain uses TRBV9 with TRBJ1-2; 7 positions agree with TRBD1. The CDR3: CASSELGQLGYTF. In DNA form, the CDR3 reads TGTGCCAGCAGCGAACTGGGACAGCTTGGCTACACCTTC. The entire variable domain, with the rest obtained from reference TRBV9 and TRBJ1-2, is as follows: DSGVTQTPKHLITATGQRVTLRCSPRSGDLSVYWYQQSLDQGLQFLIQYYNGEERAKGNILERFSAQQFPDLHSELNLSSLELGDSALYFCASSELGQLGYTFGSGTRLTVV.